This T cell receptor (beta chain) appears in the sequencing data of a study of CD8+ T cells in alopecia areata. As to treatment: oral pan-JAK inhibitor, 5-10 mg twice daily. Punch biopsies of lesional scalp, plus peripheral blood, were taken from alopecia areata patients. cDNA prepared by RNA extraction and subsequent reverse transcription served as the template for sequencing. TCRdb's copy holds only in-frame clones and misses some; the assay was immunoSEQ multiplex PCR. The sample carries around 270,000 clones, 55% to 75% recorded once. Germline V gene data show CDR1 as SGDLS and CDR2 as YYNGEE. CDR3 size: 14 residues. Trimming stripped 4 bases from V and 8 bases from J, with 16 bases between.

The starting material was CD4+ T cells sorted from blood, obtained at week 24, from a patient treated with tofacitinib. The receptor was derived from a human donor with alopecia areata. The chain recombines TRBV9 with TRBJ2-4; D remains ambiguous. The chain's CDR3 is CASSLDQPSDIQYF. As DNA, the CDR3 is TGTGCCAGCAGCCTAGACCAGCCCTCGGACATTCAGTACTTC.